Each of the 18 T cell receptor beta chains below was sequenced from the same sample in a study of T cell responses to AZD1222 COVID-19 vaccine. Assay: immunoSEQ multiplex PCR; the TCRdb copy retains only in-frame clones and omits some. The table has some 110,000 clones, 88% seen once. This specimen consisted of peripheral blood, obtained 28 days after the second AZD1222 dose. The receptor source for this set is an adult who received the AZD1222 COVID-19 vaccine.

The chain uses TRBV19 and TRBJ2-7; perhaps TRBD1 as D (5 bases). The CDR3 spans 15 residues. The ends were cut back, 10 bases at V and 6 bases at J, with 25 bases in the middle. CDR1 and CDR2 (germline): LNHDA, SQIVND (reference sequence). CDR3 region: CATSPLVGARVEQYF. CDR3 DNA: TGTGCCACCTCCCCCTTGGTAGGGGCCAGAGTCGAGCAGTACTTC.

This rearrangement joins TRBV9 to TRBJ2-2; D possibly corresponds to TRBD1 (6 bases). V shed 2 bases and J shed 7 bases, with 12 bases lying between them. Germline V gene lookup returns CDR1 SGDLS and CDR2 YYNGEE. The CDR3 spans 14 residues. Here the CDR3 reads CASSVTGYGGELFF. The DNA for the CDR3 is TGTGCCAGCAGCGTCACAGGGTATGGCGGGGAGCTGTTTTTT.

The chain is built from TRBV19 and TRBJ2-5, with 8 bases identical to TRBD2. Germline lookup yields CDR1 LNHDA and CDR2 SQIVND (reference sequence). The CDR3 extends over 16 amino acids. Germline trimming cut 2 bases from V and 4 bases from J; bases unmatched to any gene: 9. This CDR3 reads CASSISDSGRGETQYF. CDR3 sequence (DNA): TGTGCCAGTAGTATAAGCGACAGCGGGAGAGGAGAGACCCAGTACTTC.

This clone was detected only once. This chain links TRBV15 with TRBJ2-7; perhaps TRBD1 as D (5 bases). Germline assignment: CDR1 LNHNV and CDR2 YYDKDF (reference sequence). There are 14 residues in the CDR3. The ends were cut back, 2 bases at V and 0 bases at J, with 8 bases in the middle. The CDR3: CATSRRGDSYEQYF. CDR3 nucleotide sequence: TGTGCCACCAGCAGAAGGGGCGACTCCTACGAGCAGTACTTC. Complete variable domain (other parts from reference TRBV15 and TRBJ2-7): DAMVIQNPRYQVTQFGKPVTLSCSQTLNHNVMYWYQQKSSQAPKLLFHYYDKDFNNEADTPDNFQSRRPNTSFCFLDIRSPGLGDTAMYLCATSRRGDSYEQYFGPGTRLTVT.

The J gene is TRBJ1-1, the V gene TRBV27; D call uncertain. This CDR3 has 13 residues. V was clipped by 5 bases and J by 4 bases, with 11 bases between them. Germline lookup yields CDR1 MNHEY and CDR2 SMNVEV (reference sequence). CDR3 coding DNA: TGTGCCAGCAGTCGTAGTACGGGCACTGAAGCTTTCTTT. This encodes CASSRSTGTEAFF.

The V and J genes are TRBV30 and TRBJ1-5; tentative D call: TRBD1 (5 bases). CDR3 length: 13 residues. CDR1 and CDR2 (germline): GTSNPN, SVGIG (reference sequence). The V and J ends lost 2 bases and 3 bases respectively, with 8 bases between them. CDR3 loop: CAWSWGNNQPQHF. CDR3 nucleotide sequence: TGTGCCTGGAGTTGGGGCAACAATCAGCCCCAGCATTTT.

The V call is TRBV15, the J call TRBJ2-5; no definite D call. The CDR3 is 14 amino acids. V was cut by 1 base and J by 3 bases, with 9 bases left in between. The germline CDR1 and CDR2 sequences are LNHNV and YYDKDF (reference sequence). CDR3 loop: CATSRGNFKETQYF. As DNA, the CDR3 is TGTGCCACCAGCAGAGGAAATTTCAAAGAGACCCAGTACTTC.

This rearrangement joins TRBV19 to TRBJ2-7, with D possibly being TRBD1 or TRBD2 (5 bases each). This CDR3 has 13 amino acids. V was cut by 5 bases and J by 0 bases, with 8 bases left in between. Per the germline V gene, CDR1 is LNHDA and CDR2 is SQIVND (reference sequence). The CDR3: CASSLGPSYEQYF. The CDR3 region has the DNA TGTGCCAGTAGTTTGGGACCCTCCTACGAGCAGTACTTC. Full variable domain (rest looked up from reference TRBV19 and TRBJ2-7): DGGITQSPKYLFRKEGQNVTLSCEQNLNHDAMYWYRQDPGQGLRLIYYSQIVNDFQKGDIAEGYSVSREKKESFPLTVTSAQKNPTAFYLCASSLGPSYEQYFGPGTRLTVT.

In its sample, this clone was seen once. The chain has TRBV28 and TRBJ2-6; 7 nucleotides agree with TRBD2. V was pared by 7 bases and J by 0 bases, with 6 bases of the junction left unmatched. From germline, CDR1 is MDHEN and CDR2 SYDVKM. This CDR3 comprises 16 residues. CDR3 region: CASMGGSFSGANVLTF. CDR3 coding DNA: TGTGCCAGCATGGGCGGGAGTTTCTCTGGGGCCAACGTCCTGACTTTC.

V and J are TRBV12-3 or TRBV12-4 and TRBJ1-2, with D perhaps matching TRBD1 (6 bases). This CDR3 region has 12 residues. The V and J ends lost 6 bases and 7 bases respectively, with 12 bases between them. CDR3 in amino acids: CASSSGTSGYTF. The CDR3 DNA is TGTGCCAGCAGCTCCGGGACAAGTGGCTACACCTTC.

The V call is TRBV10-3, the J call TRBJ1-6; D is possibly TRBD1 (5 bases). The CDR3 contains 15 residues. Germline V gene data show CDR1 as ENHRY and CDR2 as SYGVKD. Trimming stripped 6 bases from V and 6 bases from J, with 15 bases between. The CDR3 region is CAISPVRDFNSPLHF. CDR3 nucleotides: TGTGCCATCAGCCCAGTCCGGGACTTTAATTCACCCCTCCACTTT.

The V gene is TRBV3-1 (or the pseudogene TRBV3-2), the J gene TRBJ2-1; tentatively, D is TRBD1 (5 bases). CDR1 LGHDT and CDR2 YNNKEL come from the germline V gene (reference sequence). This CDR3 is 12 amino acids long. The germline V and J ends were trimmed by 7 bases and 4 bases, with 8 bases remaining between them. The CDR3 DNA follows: TGTGCCAGCATGGGGCTTTACAATGAGCAGTTCTTC. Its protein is CASMGLYNEQFF.

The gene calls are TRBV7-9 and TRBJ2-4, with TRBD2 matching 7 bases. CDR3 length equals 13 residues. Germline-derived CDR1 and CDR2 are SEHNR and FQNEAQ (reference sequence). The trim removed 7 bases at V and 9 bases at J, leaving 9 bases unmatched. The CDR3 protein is CASTGGWDGIQYF. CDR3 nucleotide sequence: TGTGCCAGCACCGGGGGGTGGGATGGCATTCAGTACTTC.

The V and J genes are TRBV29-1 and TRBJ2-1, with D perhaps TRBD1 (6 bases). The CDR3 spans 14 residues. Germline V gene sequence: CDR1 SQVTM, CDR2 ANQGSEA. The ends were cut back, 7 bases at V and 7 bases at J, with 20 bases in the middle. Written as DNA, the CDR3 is TGCAGCGGGGCGGCAGGGGCAGTTACGAATGAGCAGTTCTTC. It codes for CSGAAGAVTNEQFF.

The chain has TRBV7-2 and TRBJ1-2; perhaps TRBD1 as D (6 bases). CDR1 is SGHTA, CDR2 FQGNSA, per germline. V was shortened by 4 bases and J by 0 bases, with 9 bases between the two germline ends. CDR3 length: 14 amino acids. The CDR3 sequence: CASSWGAANYGYTF. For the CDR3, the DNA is TGTGCCAGCAGCTGGGGGGCCGCTAACTATGGCTACACCTTC. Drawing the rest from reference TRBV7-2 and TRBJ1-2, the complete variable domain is GAGVSQSPSNKVTEKGKDVELRCDPISGHTALYWYRQSLGQGLEFLIYFQGNSAPDKSGLPSDRFSAERTGGSVSTLTIQRTQQEDSAVYLCASSWGAANYGYTFGSGTRLTVV.

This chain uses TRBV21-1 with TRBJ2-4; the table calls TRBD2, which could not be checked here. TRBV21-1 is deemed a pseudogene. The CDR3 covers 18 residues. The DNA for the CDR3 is TGTGCCAGCAGCAAACATGGGGAGGGACCATTATATAAAAACATTCAGTACTTC. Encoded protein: CASSKHGEGPLYKNIQYF.

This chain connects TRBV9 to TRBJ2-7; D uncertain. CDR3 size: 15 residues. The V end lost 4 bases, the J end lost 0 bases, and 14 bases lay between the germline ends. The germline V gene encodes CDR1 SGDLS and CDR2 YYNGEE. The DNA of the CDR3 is TGTGCCAGCAGCCCTCGTAGTGTTACCTCCTACGAGCAGTACTTC. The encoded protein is CASSPRSVTSYEQYF.

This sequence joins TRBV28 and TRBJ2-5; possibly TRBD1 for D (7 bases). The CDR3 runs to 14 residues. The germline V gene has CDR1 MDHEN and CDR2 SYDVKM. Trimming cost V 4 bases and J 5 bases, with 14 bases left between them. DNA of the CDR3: TGTGCCAGCAGTTCGCAGGGGGGAGTTGAGACCCAGTACTTC. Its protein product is CASSSQGGVETQYF.